This T cell receptor beta chain was sequenced for a study of OX40 agonist ivuxolimab in advanced cancers. Libraries were prepared by immunoSEQ multiplex PCR; TCRdb keeps only in-frame clonotypes and omits some of them. The sample lists 50,000 or so clones, about 85% occurring once. V was clipped by 4 bases and J by 2 bases, with 10 bases between them. This CDR3 has 14 residues. CDR1 and CDR2 from the germline V gene are SGHDT and YYEEEE. The TCR sequence derives from an adult with an advanced solid tumor such as melanoma, head and neck, liver or kidney cancer. The material sequenced was CD4+ or CD8+ T cells sorted from blood, taken in a trial of the OX40 agonist ivuxolimab. The chain uses TRBV5-6 and TRBJ2-1, with D possibly called TRBD1 or TRBD2 (5 bases each). The DNA for the CDR3 is TGTGCCAGCAGCCCCGGGGCGACCTACAATGAGCAGTTCTTC. Translated: CASSPGATYNEQFF.